A selection of T cell receptor beta chains follows, all from one sample in a study of blood T cell repertoires in COVID-19. TCRdb's copy holds only in-frame clones and misses some; the assay was immunoSEQ multiplex PCR. Of 150,000 or so clones in the sample, roughly 84% were seen once. Sequencing was performed on PBMCs or T cells enriched from blood (not recorded which). The source is a man aged 45-65 years who had recovered from COVID-19. Each CDR3 is given with its conserved first and last residue. The D gene is left open where the match is weak. For some rows the clone size is stated as once, few or many, or as a class when expanded; others skip it.

clone_size: .
j_call: TRBJ2-7
v_call: TRBV9
d_call: TRBD2
cdr3_nt: TGTGCCAGCAGCGCCACTAGCGGGGGCTACTACGAGCAGTACTTC
cdr3_aa: CASSATSGGYYEQYF

clone_size: .
j_call: TRBJ1-2
v_call: TRBV28
d_call: .
cdr3_nt: TGTGCCAGCAGTCCGCCGCACCAGGGGTTTATCTATGGCTACACCTTC
cdr3_aa: CASSPPHQGFIYGYTF

clone_size: .
j_call: TRBJ2-4
v_call: TRBV10-1
d_call: .
cdr3_nt: TGCGCCAGCAGTGAGGGCAAACTGACAGGTCCCGTTGGAGGCGCCGACAAAAACATTCAGTACTTC
cdr3_aa: CASSEGKLTGPVGGADKNIQYF

clone_size: once
j_call: TRBJ2-7
v_call: TRBV7-8
d_call: TRBD2
cdr3_nt: TGTGCCAGCAGCTCCCCGGGACTAGCGGGGGGACGCTCCTACGAGCAGTACTTC
cdr3_aa: CASSSPGLAGGRSYEQYF

clone_size: .
j_call: TRBJ1-5
v_call: TRBV4-1
d_call: TRBD1
cdr3_nt: TGCGCCAGCAGCCAAGAGGCAGGGGGATTGAATCAGCCCCAGCATTTT
cdr3_aa: CASSQEAGGLNQPQHF

clone_size: .
j_call: TRBJ1-1
v_call: TRBV29-1
d_call: .
cdr3_nt: TGCAGCGTTAAGGAGGGTGAAGCTTTCTTT
cdr3_aa: CSVKEGEAFF

clone_size: .
j_call: TRBJ1-2
v_call: TRBV4-1
d_call: .
cdr3_nt: TGCGCCAGCAGCCAAGGTGAGGACTATGGCTACACCTTC
cdr3_aa: CASSQGEDYGYTF

clone_size: .
j_call: TRBJ1-3
v_call: TRBV19
d_call: .
cdr3_nt: TGTGCCAGTAGTATTGGGCTGACAGTTGGCTCTGGAAACACCATATATTTT
cdr3_aa: CASSIGLTVGSGNTIYF

clone_size: .
j_call: TRBJ1-3
v_call: TRBV9
d_call: TRBD1
cdr3_nt: TGTGCCAGCAGCTTCGGGACAGGGGACGCTGGAAACACCATATATTTT
cdr3_aa: CASSFGTGDAGNTIYF

clone_size: .
j_call: TRBJ2-1
v_call: TRBV29-1
d_call: .
cdr3_nt: TGCAGCGGGTCCAAGGGACAAAACAATGAGCAGTTCTTC
cdr3_aa: CSGSKGQNNEQFF

clone_size: .
j_call: TRBJ1-1
v_call: TRBV4-2
d_call: TRBD1
cdr3_nt: TGTGCCAGCAGCCACTGGGACAGGGGTGAAGCTTTCTTT
cdr3_aa: CASSHWDRGEAFF

clone_size: .
j_call: TRBJ2-7
v_call: TRBV2
d_call: .
cdr3_nt: TGTGCCAGCAGTCGACAGAGATACTCCTACGAGCAGTACTTC
cdr3_aa: CASSRQRYSYEQYF

clone_size: .
j_call: TRBJ1-1
v_call: TRBV3-1/TRBV3-2
d_call: .
cdr3_nt: TGTGCCAGCACCCCCGGGGTCGGAACTGAAGCTTTCTTT
cdr3_aa: CASTPGVGTEAFF

clone_size: .
j_call: TRBJ1-1
v_call: TRBV15
d_call: .
cdr3_nt: TGTGCCACCAGCAGAGTAGCGCGGTCGAACACTGAAGCTTTCTTT
cdr3_aa: CATSRVARSNTEAFF

clone_size: .
j_call: TRBJ1-2
v_call: TRBV6-2/TRBV6-3
d_call: .
cdr3_nt: TGTGCCAGCAGTTCAGGGCTTGGCTACACCTTC
cdr3_aa: CASSSGLGYTF

clone_size: .
j_call: TRBJ2-5
v_call: TRBV5-5
d_call: TRBD1
cdr3_nt: TGTGCCAGCAGCCAAGGACAGGGGGCATTTATAGTGACCCAGTACTTC
cdr3_aa: CASSQGQGAFIVTQYF

clone_size: .
j_call: TRBJ2-2
v_call: TRBV12-5
d_call: TRBD1
cdr3_nt: TGTGCTAGTGGTGCCTTTGGGACAGGGGCAAACACCGGGGAGCTGTTTTTT
cdr3_aa: CASGAFGTGANTGELFF

clone_size: once
j_call: TRBJ2-3
v_call: TRBV28
d_call: .
cdr3_nt: TGTGCCAGCGCTAAGTCCGGTGGTACAGATACGCAGTATTTT
cdr3_aa: CASAKSGGTDTQYF

clone_size: .
j_call: TRBJ2-7
v_call: TRBV19
d_call: .
cdr3_nt: TGTGCCAGTAGCGACGAGGGTCGCTACGAGCAGTACTTC
cdr3_aa: CASSDEGRYEQYF

clone_size: .
j_call: TRBJ2-7
v_call: TRBV6-1
d_call: TRBD1
cdr3_nt: TGTGCCAGCAGTGAACGGGGACAGGGGGGCTCCTACGAGCAGTACTTC
cdr3_aa: CASSERGQGGSYEQYF

clone_size: .
j_call: TRBJ2-3
v_call: TRBV3-1/TRBV3-2
d_call: .
cdr3_nt: TGTGCCAGCAGCTTCTACACAGATACGCAGTATTTT
cdr3_aa: CASSFYTDTQYF

clone_size: .
j_call: TRBJ1-6
v_call: TRBV30
d_call: .
cdr3_nt: TGTGCCTGGAGTGTCCAGAGGATTAGGTCCTATAATTCACCCCTCCACTTT
cdr3_aa: CAWSVQRIRSYNSPLHF

clone_size: .
j_call: TRBJ1-5
v_call: TRBV6-5
d_call: .
cdr3_nt: TGTGCCAGCAGTAGTACAGGGAACAGCAATCAGCCCCAGCATTTT
cdr3_aa: CASSSTGNSNQPQHF

clone_size: .
j_call: TRBJ1-6
v_call: TRBV3-1/TRBV3-2
d_call: TRBD1
cdr3_nt: TGTGCCAGCAGAGATACAGGGGTGAATTCACCCCTCCACTTT
cdr3_aa: CASRDTGVNSPLHF

clone_size: .
j_call: TRBJ2-6
v_call: TRBV28
d_call: TRBD1
cdr3_nt: TGTGCCAGCAGTCTCTACGGACAGGGGAGCTCTGGGGCCAACGTCCTGACTTTC
cdr3_aa: CASSLYGQGSSGANVLTF

clone_size: .
j_call: TRBJ1-2
v_call: TRBV11-2
d_call: .
cdr3_nt: TGTGCCAGCAGCGGACGGGGATATGGCTACACCTTC
cdr3_aa: CASSGRGYGYTF

clone_size: .
j_call: TRBJ1-5
v_call: TRBV14
d_call: .
cdr3_nt: TGTGCCAGCAGCCAACGGGGGGATTTGCCCCAGCATTTT
cdr3_aa: CASSQRGDLPQHF

clone_size: few
j_call: TRBJ1-2
v_call: TRBV29-1
d_call: TRBD1
cdr3_nt: TGCAGCGTTGGGTCAGGGGGCGCAGGCTACACCTTC
cdr3_aa: CSVGSGGAGYTF

clone_size: once
j_call: TRBJ1-1
v_call: TRBV5-1
d_call: .
cdr3_nt: TGCGCCAGCAGCTTGGTCGGGGGTGGTGAAGCTTTCTTT
cdr3_aa: CASSLVGGGEAFF

clone_size: once
j_call: TRBJ1-5
v_call: TRBV19
d_call: .
cdr3_nt: TGTGCCAGTACCCCAAACCGAGACAGAAATAGCAATCAGCCCCAGCATTTT
cdr3_aa: CASTPNRDRNSNQPQHF

clone_size: few
j_call: TRBJ2-7
v_call: TRBV27
d_call: TRBD2
cdr3_nt: TGTGCCAGCAGTTATTTAGCGGGTCAGGATGTATCCTACGAGCAGTACTTC
cdr3_aa: CASSYLAGQDVSYEQYF

clone_size: .
j_call: TRBJ1-2
v_call: TRBV6-4
d_call: TRBD1
cdr3_nt: TGTGCCAGCAGGAAAATCGACAGGGGGGACTATGGCTACACCTTC
cdr3_aa: CASRKIDRGDYGYTF

clone_size: .
j_call: TRBJ2-7
v_call: TRBV7-8
d_call: .
cdr3_nt: TGTGCCAGCAGATCCTCGGTGACCTACGAGCAGTACTTC
cdr3_aa: CASRSSVTYEQYF

clone_size: .
j_call: TRBJ1-1
v_call: TRBV5-1
d_call: .
cdr3_nt: TGCGCCAGCAGCTTGAAGGGGGGGAGCACTGAAGCTTTCTTT
cdr3_aa: CASSLKGGSTEAFF

clone_size: .
j_call: TRBJ1-3
v_call: TRBV3-1/TRBV3-2
d_call: .
cdr3_nt: TGTGCCAGCAGCCAAGACAGGGGATACGGAAACACCATATATTTT
cdr3_aa: CASSQDRGYGNTIYF

clone_size: few
j_call: TRBJ2-3
v_call: TRBV18
d_call: .
cdr3_nt: TGTGCCAGCTCACTCCTGACAGGATCCACAGATACGCAGTATTTT
cdr3_aa: CASSLLTGSTDTQYF

clone_size: .
j_call: TRBJ2-1
v_call: TRBV6-5
d_call: TRBD1
cdr3_nt: TGTGCCAGCAGGACAGGGGGGCTCAATGAGCAGTTCTTC
cdr3_aa: CASRTGGLNEQFF

clone_size: .
j_call: TRBJ1-2
v_call: TRBV3-1/TRBV3-2
d_call: .
cdr3_nt: TGTGCCAGCAGCTGGGCTGGTTCTAACTATGGCTACACCTTC
cdr3_aa: CASSWAGSNYGYTF

clone_size: .
j_call: TRBJ2-3
v_call: TRBV4-2
d_call: .
cdr3_nt: TGTGCCAGCAGCCAAGATCCCTGGGGCGACGGCCCTGATACGCAGTATTTT
cdr3_aa: CASSQDPWGDGPDTQYF

clone_size: .
j_call: TRBJ2-4
v_call: TRBV2
d_call: .
cdr3_nt: TGTGCCAGCAGCGACAGGCAGACCAAAAACATTCAGTACTTC
cdr3_aa: CASSDRQTKNIQYF

clone_size: .
j_call: TRBJ2-3
v_call: TRBV6-4
d_call: TRBD2
cdr3_nt: TGTGCCAGCAGTGACGGGACTAGCGGGGGGGCAGATACGCAGTATTTT
cdr3_aa: CASSDGTSGGADTQYF

clone_size: .
j_call: TRBJ2-4
v_call: TRBV19
d_call: TRBD1
cdr3_nt: TGTGCCAGTAGGCTGGGACAGGCGGACATTCAGTACTTC
cdr3_aa: CASRLGQADIQYF

clone_size: .
j_call: TRBJ2-7
v_call: TRBV5-1
d_call: TRBD2
cdr3_nt: TGCGCCAGCAGCCAAAGGACTAGCGGGGTCCACGAGCAGTACTTC
cdr3_aa: CASSQRTSGVHEQYF

clone_size: .
j_call: TRBJ1-2
v_call: TRBV19
d_call: .
cdr3_nt: TGTGCCAGTAGTAGTATAGGCGGTAACTATGGCTACACCTTC
cdr3_aa: CASSSIGGNYGYTF

clone_size: .
j_call: TRBJ1-5
v_call: TRBV5-5
d_call: .
cdr3_nt: TGTGCCAGCAGCCGCGATGGACAGAGCAATCAGCCCCAGCATTTT
cdr3_aa: CASSRDGQSNQPQHF

clone_size: .
j_call: TRBJ2-1
v_call: TRBV19
d_call: TRBD2
cdr3_nt: TGTGCCAGTAGGGCACTAGCGGGGGGGTTCAATGAGCAGTTCTTC
cdr3_aa: CASRALAGGFNEQFF

clone_size: .
j_call: TRBJ2-1
v_call: TRBV19
d_call: .
cdr3_nt: TGTGCCAGTAGTCCTCGGGGGAGCTCCTACAATGAGCAGTTCTTC
cdr3_aa: CASSPRGSSYNEQFF

clone_size: .
j_call: TRBJ2-2
v_call: TRBV6-5
d_call: TRBD1
cdr3_nt: TGTGCCAGCAGACAGGGGGAAGTCGGGGAGCTGTTTTTT
cdr3_aa: CASRQGEVGELFF

clone_size: few
j_call: TRBJ1-5
v_call: TRBV6-5
d_call: .
cdr3_nt: TGTGCCAGCAGTTCCGCGCGGCGCGGGCTTAATCAGCCCCAGCATTTT
cdr3_aa: CASSSARRGLNQPQHF

clone_size: .
j_call: TRBJ2-3
v_call: TRBV7-7
d_call: .
cdr3_nt: TGTGCCAGCAGCTCCGACAGTTCTCGAGGAGATACGCAGTATTTT
cdr3_aa: CASSSDSSRGDTQYF

clone_size: .
j_call: TRBJ1-5
v_call: TRBV19
d_call: TRBD1
cdr3_nt: TGTGCCAGTAGTAGGGACAGGGGGCTTGGTCAGCCCCAGCATTTT
cdr3_aa: CASSRDRGLGQPQHF

clone_size: .
j_call: TRBJ2-7
v_call: TRBV5-1
d_call: TRBD2
cdr3_nt: TGCGCCAGCAGCTTGGGCCTAGCGGGGCTTGTACCCTACGAGCAGTACTTC
cdr3_aa: CASSLGLAGLVPYEQYF

clone_size: .
j_call: TRBJ1-2
v_call: TRBV27
d_call: TRBD1
cdr3_nt: TGTGCCAGCAGTACCCGGGACAGGGGGTTCTATGGCTACACCTTC
cdr3_aa: CASSTRDRGFYGYTF